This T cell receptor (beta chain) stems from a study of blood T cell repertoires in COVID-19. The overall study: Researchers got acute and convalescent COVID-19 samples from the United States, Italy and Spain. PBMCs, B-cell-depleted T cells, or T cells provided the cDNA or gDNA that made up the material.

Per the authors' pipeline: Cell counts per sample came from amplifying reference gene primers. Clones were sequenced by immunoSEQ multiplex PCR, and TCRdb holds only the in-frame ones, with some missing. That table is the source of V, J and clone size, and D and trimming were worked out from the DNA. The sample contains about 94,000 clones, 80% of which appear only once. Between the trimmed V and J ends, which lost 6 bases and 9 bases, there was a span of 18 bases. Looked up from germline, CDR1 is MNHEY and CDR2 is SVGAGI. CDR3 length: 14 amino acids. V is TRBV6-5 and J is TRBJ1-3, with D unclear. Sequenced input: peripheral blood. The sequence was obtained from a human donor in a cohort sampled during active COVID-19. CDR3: CASSDSRPRSTIYF. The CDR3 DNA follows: TGTGCCAGCAGCGACTCCCGGCCCCGGAGCACCATATATTTT.